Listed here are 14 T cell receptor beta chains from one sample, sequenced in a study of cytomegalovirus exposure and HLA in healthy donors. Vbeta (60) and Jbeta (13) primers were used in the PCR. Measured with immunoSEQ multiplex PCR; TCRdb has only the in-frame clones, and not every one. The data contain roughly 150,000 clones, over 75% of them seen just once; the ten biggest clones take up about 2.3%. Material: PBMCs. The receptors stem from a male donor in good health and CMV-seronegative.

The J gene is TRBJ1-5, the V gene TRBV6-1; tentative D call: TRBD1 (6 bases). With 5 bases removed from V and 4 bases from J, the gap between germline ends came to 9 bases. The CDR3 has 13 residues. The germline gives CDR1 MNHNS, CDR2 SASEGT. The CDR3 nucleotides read TGTGCCAGCAGTACTCAGGGGAATCAGCCCCAGCATTTT. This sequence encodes CASSTQGNQPQHF.

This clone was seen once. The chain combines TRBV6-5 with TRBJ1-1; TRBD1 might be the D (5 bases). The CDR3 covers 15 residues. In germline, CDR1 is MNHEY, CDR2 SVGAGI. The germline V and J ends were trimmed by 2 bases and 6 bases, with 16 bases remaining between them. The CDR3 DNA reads TGTGCCAGCAGTTACCGCGGGACGGGGTTAGCTGAAGCTTTCTTT. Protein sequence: CASSYRGTGLAEAFF.

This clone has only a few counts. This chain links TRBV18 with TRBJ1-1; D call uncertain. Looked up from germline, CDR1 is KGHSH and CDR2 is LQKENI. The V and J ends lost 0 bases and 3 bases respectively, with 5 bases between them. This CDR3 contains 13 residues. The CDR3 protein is CASSPPDYTEAFF. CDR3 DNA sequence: TGTGCCAGCTCACCACCCGACTACACTGAAGCTTTCTTT.

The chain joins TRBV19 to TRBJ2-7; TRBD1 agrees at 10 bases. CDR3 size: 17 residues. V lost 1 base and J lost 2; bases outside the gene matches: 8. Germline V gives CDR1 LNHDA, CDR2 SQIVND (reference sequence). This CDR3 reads CASSIADRGTTAYEQYF. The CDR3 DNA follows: TGTGCCAGTAGTATAGCGGACAGGGGGACTACAGCCTACGAGCAGTACTTC. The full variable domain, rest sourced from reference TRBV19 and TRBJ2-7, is DGGITQSPKYLFRKEGQNVTLSCEQNLNHDAMYWYRQDPGQGLRLIYYSQIVNDFQKGDIAEGYSVSREKKESFPLTVTSAQKNPTAFYLCASSIADRGTTAYEQYFGPGTRLTVT.

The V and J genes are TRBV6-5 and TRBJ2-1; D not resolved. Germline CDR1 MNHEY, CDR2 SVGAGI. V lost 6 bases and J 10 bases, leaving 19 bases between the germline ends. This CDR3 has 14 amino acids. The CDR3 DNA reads TGTGCCAGCAGCTCAAATAGCCCCTCAAGGGAGCAGTTCTTC. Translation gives CASSSNSPSREQFF.

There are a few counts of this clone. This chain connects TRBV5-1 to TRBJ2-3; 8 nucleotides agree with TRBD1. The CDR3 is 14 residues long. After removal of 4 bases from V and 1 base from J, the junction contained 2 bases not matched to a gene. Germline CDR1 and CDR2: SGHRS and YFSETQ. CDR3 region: CASSADRGTDTQYF. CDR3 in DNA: TGCGCCAGCAGCGCGGACAGGGGCACAGATACGCAGTATTTT. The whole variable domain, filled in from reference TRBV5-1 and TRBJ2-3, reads KAGVTQTPRYLIKTRGQQVTLSCSPISGHRSVSWYQQTPGQGLQFLFEYFSETQRNKGNFPGRFSGRQFSNSRSEMNVSTLELGDSALYLCASSADRGTDTQYFGPGTRLTVL.

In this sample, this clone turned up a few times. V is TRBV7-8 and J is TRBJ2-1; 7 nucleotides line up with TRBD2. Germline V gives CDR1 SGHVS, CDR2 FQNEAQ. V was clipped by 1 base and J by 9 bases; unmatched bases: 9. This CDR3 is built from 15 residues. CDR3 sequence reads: CASSLVGGGGVEQFF. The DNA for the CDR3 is TGTGCCAGCAGCTTAGTGGGCGGGGGTGGAGTTGAGCAGTTCTTC.

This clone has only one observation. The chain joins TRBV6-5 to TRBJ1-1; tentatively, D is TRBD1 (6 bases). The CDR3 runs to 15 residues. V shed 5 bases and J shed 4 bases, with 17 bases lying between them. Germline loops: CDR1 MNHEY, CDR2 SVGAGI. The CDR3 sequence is CASSPINLGGTEAFF. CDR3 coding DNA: TGTGCCAGCAGTCCCATTAATTTAGGGGGCACTGAAGCTTTCTTT.

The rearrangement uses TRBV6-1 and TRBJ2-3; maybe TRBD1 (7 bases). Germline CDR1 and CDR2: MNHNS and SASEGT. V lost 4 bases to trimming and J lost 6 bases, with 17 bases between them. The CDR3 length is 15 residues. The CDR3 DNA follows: TGTGCCAGCAGTGCATCCGGAGGGGGCGGGGATACGCAGTATTTT. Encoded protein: CASSASGGGGDTQYF.

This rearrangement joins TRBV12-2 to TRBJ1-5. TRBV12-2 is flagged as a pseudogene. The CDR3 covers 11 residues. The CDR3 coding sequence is TGTGCAAGTCGCCGAGATCGGCCCCAGCATTTT. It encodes CASRRDRPQHF.

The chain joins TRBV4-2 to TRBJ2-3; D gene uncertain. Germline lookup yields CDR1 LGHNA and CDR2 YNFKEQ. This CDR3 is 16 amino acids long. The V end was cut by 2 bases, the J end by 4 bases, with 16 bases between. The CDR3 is CASSQHSTLAADTQYF. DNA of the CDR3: TGTGCCAGCAGCCAACATTCTACCCTCGCTGCAGATACGCAGTATTTT.

CDR3 amino acids: CASSGFAGFSYEQYF. The CDR3 DNA is TGTGCCAGCAGCGGCTTTGCAGGCTTCAGCTACGAGCAGTACTTC. The chain couples TRBV6-5 to TRBJ2-7; D not certain. The CDR3 runs to 15 residues. V was trimmed by 6 bases and J by 3 bases, leaving 18 bases between them. The V gene's germline CDR1 is MNHEY and CDR2 SVGAGI.

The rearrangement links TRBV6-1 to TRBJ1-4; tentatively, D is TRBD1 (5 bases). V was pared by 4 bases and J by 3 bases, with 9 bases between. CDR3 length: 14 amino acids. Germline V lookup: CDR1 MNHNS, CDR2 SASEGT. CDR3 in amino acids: CASSVRGANEKLFF. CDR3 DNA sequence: TGTGCCAGCAGTGTACGGGGGGCTAATGAAAAACTGTTTTTT.

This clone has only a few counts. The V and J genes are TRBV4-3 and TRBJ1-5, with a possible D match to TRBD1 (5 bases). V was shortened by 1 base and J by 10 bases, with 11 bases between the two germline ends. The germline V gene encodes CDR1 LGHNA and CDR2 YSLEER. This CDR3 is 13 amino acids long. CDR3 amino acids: CASSQAPGTPQHF. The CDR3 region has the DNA TGCGCCAGCAGCCAAGCCCCCGGGACTCCCCAGCATTTT.